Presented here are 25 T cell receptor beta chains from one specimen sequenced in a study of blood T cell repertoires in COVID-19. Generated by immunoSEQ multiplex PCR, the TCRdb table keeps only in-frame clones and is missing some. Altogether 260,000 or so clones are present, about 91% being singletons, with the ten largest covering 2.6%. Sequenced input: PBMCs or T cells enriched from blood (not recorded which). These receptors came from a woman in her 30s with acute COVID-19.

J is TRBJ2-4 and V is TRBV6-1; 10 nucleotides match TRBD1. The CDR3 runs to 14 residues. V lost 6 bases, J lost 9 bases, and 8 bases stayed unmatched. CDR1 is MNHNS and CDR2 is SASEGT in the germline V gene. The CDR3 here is CASRTGTGEAIQYF. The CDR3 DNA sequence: TGTGCCAGCAGAACCGGGACAGGGGAAGCCATTCAGTACTTC.

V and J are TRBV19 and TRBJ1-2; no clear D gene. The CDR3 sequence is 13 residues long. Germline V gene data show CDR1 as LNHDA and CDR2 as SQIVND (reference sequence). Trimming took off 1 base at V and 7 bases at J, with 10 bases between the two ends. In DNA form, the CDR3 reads TGTGCCAGTAGTATAGCCGGTCAAGTTGGCTACACCTTC. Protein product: CASSIAGQVGYTF.

CDR3 region: CASSLTSEWITEAFF. The CDR3 DNA follows: TGTGCCAGCTCGTTAACATCGGAGTGGATCACTGAAGCTTTCTTT. This sequence joins TRBV14 and TRBJ1-1; D is uncertain. Germline V gives CDR1 SGHDN, CDR2 FVKESK. CDR3 length: 15 residues. V was trimmed by 8 bases and J by 4 bases, leaving 20 bases between them.

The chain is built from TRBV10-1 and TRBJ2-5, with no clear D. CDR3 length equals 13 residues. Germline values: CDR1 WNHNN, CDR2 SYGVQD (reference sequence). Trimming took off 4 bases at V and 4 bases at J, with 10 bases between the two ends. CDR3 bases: TGCGCCAGCAGTGTCCGGGTCGGAGAGACCCAGTACTTC. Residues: CASSVRVGETQYF.

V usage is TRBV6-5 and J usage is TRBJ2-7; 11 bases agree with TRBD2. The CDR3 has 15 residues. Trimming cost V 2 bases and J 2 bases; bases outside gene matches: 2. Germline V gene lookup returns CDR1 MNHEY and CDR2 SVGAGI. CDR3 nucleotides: TGTGCCAGCAGTTACACTAGCGGGGGTACCTACGAGCAGTACTTC. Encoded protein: CASSYTSGGTYEQYF.

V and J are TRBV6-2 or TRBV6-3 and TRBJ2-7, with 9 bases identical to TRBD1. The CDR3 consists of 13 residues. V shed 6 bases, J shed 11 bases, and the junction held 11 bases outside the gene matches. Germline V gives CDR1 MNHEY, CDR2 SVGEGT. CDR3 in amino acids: CASSQSRQGGKYF. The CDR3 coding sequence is TGTGCCAGCAGCCAATCCAGACAGGGGGGAAAGTACTTC.

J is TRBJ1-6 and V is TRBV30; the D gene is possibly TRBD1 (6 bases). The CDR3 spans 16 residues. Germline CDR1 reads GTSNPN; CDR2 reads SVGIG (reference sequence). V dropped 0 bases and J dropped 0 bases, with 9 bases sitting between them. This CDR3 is CAWSVDSSSYNSPLHF. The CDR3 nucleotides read TGTGCCTGGAGTGTGGACAGCAGCTCCTATAATTCACCCCTCCACTTT.

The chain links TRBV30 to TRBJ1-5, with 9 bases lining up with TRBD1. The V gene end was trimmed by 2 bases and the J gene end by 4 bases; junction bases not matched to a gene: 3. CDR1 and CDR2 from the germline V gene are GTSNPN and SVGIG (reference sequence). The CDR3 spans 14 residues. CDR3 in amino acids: CAWSPGQGNQPQHF. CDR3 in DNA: TGTGCCTGGAGTCCGGGACAGGGTAATCAGCCCCAGCATTTT.

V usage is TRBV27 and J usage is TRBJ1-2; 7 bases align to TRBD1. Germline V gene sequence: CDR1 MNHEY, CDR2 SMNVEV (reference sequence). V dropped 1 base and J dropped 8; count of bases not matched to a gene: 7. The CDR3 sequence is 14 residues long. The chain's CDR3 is CASSLWTGASGYTF. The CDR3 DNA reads TGTGCCAGCAGTTTATGGACAGGCGCTTCGGGCTACACCTTC.

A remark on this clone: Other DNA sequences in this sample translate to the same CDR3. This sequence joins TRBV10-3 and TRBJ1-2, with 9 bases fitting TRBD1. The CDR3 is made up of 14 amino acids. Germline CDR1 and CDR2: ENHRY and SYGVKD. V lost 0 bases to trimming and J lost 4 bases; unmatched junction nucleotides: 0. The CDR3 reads CAISESTGGYGYTF. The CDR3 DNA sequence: TGTGCCATCAGTGAGTCGACAGGGGGCTATGGCTACACCTTC.

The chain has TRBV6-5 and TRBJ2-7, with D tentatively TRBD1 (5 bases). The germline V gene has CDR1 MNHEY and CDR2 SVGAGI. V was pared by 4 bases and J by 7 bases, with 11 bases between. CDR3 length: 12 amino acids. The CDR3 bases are TGTGCCAGCAGTTTCAACAAGGGGGAGCAGTACTTC. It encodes CASSFNKGEQYF.

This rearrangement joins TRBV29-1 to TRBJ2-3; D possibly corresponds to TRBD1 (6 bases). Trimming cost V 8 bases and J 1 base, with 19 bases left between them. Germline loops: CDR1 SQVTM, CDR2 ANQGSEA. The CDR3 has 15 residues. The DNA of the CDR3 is TGCAGCACCGCTGTTGGGGGCTTGGGCACAGATACGCAGTATTTT. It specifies CSTAVGGLGTDTQYF.

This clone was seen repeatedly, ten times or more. The CDR3 sequence: CASSEDRNYGYTF. Written as DNA, the CDR3 is TGTGCCAGCAGTGAAGACAGGAACTATGGCTACACCTTC. The chain joins TRBV2 to TRBJ1-2; weak D call: TRBD1 (5 bases). The V gene's germline CDR1 is SNHLY and CDR2 FYNNEI. V was pared by 1 base and J by 2 bases, with 5 bases between. The CDR3 spans 13 residues.

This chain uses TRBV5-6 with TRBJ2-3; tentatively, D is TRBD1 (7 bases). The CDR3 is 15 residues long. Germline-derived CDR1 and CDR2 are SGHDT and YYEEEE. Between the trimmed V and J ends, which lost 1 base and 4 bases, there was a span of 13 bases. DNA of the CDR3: TGTGCCAGCAGCTTGAGGGGACAGCGGGCAGATACGCAGTATTTT. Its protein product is CASSLRGQRADTQYF. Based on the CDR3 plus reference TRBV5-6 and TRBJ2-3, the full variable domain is DAGVTQSPTHLIKTRGQQVTLRCSPKSGHDTVSWYQQALGQGPQFIFQYYEEEERQRGNFPDRFSGHQFPNYSSELNVNALLLGDSALYLCASSLRGQRADTQYFGPGTRLTVL.

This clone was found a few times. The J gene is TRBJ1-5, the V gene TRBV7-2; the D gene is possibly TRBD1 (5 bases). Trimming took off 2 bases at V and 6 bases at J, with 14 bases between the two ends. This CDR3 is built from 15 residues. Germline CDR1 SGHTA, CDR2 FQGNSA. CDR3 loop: CASSLQGGIIQPQHF. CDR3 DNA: TGTGCCAGCAGCTTACAGGGCGGAATAATTCAGCCCCAGCATTTT.

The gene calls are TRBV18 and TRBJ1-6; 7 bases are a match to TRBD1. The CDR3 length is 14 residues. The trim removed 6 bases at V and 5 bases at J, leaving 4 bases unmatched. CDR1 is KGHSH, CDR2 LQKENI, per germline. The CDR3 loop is CASSPGTDNSPLHF. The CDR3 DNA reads TGTGCCAGCTCTCCGGGGACAGATAATTCACCCCTCCACTTT.

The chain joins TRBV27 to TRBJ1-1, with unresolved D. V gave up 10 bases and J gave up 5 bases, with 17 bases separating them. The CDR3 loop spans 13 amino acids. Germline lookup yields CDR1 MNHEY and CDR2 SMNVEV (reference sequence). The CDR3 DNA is TGTGCCACCGCACTCGGTCGCGGGACTGAAGCTTTCTTT. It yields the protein CATALGRGTEAFF.

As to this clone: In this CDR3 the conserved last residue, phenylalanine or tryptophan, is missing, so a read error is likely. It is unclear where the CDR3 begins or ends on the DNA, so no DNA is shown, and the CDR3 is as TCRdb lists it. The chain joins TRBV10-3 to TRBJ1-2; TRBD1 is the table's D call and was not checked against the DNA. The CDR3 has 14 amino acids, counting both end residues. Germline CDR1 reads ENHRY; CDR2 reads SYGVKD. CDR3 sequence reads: CAISEHRDSTAPSL.

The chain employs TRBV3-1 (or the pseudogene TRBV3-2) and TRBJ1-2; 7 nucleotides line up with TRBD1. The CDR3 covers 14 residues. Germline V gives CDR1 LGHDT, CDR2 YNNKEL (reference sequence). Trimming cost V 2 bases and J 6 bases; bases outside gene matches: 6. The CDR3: CASSQRVDRDGYTF. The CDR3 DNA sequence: TGTGCCAGCAGCCAACGCGTCGACAGGGATGGCTACACCTTC.

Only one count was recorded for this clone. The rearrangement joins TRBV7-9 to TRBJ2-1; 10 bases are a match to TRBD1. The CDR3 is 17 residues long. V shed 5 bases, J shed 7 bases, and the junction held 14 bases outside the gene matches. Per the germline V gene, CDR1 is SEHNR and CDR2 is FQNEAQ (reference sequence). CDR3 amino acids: CASSRLSGTGVGNEQFF. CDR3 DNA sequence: TGTGCCAGCAGCCGCCTGTCCGGGACAGGGGTAGGTAATGAGCAGTTCTTC.

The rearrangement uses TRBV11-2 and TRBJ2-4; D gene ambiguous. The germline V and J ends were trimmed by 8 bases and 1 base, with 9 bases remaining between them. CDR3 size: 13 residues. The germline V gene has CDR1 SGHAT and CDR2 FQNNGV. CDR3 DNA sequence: TGTGCCAGCCGCCGGTTTGCCAAAAACATTCAGTACTTC. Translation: CASRRFAKNIQYF.

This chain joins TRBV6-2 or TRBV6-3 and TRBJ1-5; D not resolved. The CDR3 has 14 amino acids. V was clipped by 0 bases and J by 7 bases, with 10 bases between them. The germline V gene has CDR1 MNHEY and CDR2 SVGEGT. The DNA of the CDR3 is TGTGCCAGCAGTTACTCGCGGAGGGTCCAGCCCCAGCATTTT. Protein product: CASSYSRRVQPQHF.

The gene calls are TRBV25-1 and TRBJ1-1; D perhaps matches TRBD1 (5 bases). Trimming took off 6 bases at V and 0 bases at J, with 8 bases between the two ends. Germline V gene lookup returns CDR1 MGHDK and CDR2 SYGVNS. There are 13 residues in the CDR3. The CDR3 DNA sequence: TGTGCCAGCAGAGACAGTTTGAACACTGAAGCTTTCTTT. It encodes CASRDSLNTEAFF.

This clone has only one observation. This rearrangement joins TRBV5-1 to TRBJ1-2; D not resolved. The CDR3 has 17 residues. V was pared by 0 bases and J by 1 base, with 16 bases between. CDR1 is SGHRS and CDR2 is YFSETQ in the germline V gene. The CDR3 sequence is CASSLGPARGDNYGYTF. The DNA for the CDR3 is TGCGCCAGCAGCTTGGGGCCGGCCAGAGGAGATAACTATGGCTACACCTTC.

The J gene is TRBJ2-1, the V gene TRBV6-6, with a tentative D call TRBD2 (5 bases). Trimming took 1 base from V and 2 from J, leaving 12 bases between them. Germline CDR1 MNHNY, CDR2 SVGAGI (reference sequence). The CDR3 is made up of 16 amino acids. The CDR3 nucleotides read TGTGCCAGCAGTTACTTCGACGGAGGAACCTACAATGAGCAGTTCTTC. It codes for CASSYFDGGTYNEQFF.